These 8 T cell receptor beta chains originate from one sample sequenced in a study of CD8+ T cells in alopecia areata. Extracted from the samples, RNA was reverse transcribed into cDNA to serve as the sequencing template. Sequencing was performed with immunoSEQ multiplex PCR; in TCRdb, only in-frame clones are kept and a portion is missing. The sample includes approximately 180,000 clones, about 55% of them seen just once. The treatment was: oral pan-JAK inhibitor, 5-10 mg twice daily. Sequencing was performed on CD8+ T cells sorted from blood, taken at week 24, from a patient treated with tofacitinib. Receptors originate from a human donor with alopecia areata.

This rearrangement joins TRBV7-2 to TRBJ1-5; D is uncertain. The germline V and J ends were trimmed by 1 base and 5 bases, with 9 bases remaining between them. Germline V lookup: CDR1 SGHTA, CDR2 FQGNSA. CDR3 length equals 14 residues. In DNA form, the CDR3 reads TGTGCCAGCAGCTTAGAGTGGGCAGATCAGCCCCAGCATTTT. It translates to CASSLEWADQPQHF.

This clone has only a few counts. This chain connects TRBV4-3 to TRBJ2-7; the match to TRBD1 covers 8 bases. This CDR3 is 15 amino acids long. The germline V gene has CDR1 LGHNA and CDR2 YSLEER. The junction had 6 bases not matched to a gene; V was cut back by 1 base and J by 4 bases. CDR3 region: CASSQAFTGGYEQYF. The CDR3 DNA reads as TGCGCCAGCAGCCAAGCGTTTACAGGGGGGTACGAGCAGTACTTC.

In its sample, this clone was seen a few times. This rearrangement joins TRBV19 to TRBJ1-1, with D tentatively TRBD1 (5 bases). The germline V and J ends were trimmed by 3 bases and 6 bases, with 11 bases remaining between them. The CDR3 length is 13 residues. Germline CDR1 LNHDA, CDR2 SQIVND (reference sequence). CDR3 sequence reads: CASSILGGSEAFF. The CDR3 DNA sequence: TGTGCCAGTAGTATCCTTGGGGGTTCTGAAGCTTTCTTT.

The genes are TRBV7-8 and TRBJ2-1; 11 nucleotides agree with TRBD2. In germline, CDR1 is SGHVS, CDR2 FQNEAQ. Trimming took 1 base from V and 7 from J; bases not matched to a gene: 6. The CDR3 runs 16 residues. The CDR3 bases are TGTGCCAGCAGCTTAGGACGGGCTAGCGGGAGGAATGAGCAGTTCTTC. Its protein is CASSLGRASGRNEQFF.

The gene calls are TRBV11-3 and TRBJ2-5, with D possibly being TRBD2 (6 bases). The CDR3 sequence is 14 residues long. Germline CDR1 reads SGHNT; CDR2 reads YENEEA. V lost 5 bases to trimming and J lost 2 bases, with 12 bases between them. The CDR3 loop reads CASSHRGGQETQYF. Written as DNA, the CDR3 is TGTGCCAGCAGCCACCGTGGAGGGCAAGAGACCCAGTACTTC.

This clone is categorized as medium-sized. The rearrangement joins TRBV11-2 to TRBJ1-6; D might be TRBD1 (6 bases). CDR1 SGHAT and CDR2 FQNNGV come from the germline V gene. The V and J ends lost 1 base and 7 bases respectively, with 14 bases between them. The CDR3 contains 16 residues. The CDR3 is CASSLGGARKNSPLHF. CDR3 nucleotide sequence: TGTGCCAGCAGCTTAGGGGGGGCCCGGAAGAATTCACCCCTCCACTTT.

About this clone itself: The sample contains more than one DNA sequence encoding this CDR3. The chain carries TRBV30 and TRBJ2-7; 9 bases are shared with TRBD2. The CDR3 length is 12 residues. CDR1 is GTSNPN, CDR2 SVGIG, per germline (reference sequence). With V trimmed by 5 bases and J by 3 bases, 2 bases remained unmatched. The CDR3 protein is CAWGTSSYEQYF. CDR3 nucleotide sequence: TGTGCCTGGGGGACTAGCAGCTACGAGCAGTACTTC.

Here the CDR3 reads CSVEESRGEYEQYF. DNA of the CDR3: TGCAGCGTTGAAGAGTCCAGGGGAGAATACGAGCAGTACTTC. J is TRBJ2-7 and V is TRBV29-1, with a possible D match to TRBD1 (6 bases). Germline CDR1 and CDR2: SQVTM and ANQGSEA. The CDR3 sequence is 14 residues long. V was pared by 0 bases and J by 4 bases, with 13 bases between.